This T cell receptor (beta chain) was sequenced in a study of response to subunit inactivated influenza vaccine. TCRdb re-analysed the RT-PCR reads in MiXCR, keeping a single row per CDR3 protein. The sample has 500,000 or so distinct CDR3 sequences; roughly 11% are singletons. A word on this clonotype: Antigen: not known.

Germline V gene lookup returns CDR1 SGHVS and CDR2 FNYEAQ. The CDR3 has 17 amino acids. Unmatched junction bases numbered 16, after V lost 5 bases and J lost 6 bases. Study-level points and caveats: Authors suggested that a seasonal influenza vaccination recruits few new T cells each time.

The sequence was obtained from a man in his fifties who received an inactivated influenza vaccine. V and J are TRBV7-6 and TRBJ2-7, with TRBD1 identical over 10 bases. Sequenced here: PBMCs from blood, sampled roughly 47 days after vaccination. The CDR3 here is CASSPYLSWDRGGEQYF. The CDR3 bases are TGTGCCAGCAGCCCTTACCTTTCTTGGGACAGGGGAGGCGAGCAGTACTTC. The entire variable domain, with the rest obtained from reference TRBV7-6 and TRBJ2-7, is as follows: GAGVSQSPRYKVTKRGQDVALRCDPISGHVSLYWYRQALGQGPEFLTYFNYEAQQDKSGLPNDRFSAERPEGSISTLTIQRTEQRDSAMYRCASSPYLSWDRGGEQYFGPGTRLTVT.